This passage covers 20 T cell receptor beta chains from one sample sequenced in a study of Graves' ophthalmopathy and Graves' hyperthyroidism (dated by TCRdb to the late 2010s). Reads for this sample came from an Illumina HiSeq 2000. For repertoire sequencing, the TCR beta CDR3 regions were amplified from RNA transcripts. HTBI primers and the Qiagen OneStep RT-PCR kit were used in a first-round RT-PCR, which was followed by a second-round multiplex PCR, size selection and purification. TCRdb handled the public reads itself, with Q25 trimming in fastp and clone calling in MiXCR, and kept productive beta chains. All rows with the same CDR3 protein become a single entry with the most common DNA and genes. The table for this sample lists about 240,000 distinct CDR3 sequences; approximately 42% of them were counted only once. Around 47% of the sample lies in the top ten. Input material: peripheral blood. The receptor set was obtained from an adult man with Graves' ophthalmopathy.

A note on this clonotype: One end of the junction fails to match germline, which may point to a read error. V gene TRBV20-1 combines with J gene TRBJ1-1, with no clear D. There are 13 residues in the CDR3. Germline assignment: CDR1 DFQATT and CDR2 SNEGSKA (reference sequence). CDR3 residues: CSARIGRNAEAFF. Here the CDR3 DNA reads TGCAGTGCTAGAATCGGAAGGAACGCTGAAGCTTTCTTT.

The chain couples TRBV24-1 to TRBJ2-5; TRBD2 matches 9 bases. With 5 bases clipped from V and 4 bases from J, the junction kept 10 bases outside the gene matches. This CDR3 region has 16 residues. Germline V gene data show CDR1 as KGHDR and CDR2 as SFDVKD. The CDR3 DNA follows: TGTGCCACCAGTGGCCTGACTAGCGGAGGGGGAGAGACCCAGTACTTC. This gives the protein CATSGLTSGGGETQYF.

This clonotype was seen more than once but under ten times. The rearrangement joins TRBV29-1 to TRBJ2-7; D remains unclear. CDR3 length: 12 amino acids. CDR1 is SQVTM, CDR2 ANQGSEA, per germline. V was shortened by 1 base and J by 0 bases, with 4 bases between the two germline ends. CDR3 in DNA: TGCAGCGTTGAAGGGATCTCCTACGAGCAGTACTTC. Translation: CSVEGISYEQYF.

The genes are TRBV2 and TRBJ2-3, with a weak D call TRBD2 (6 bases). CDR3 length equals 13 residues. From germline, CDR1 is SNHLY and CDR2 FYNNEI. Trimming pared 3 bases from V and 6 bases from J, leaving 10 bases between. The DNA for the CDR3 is TGTGCCAGCAGTGATCGGGGGTGGGATACGCAGTATTTT. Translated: CASSDRGWDTQYF.

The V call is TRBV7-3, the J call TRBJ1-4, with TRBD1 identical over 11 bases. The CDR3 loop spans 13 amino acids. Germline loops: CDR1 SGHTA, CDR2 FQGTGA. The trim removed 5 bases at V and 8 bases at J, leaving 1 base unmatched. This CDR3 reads CASSRTGGEKLFF. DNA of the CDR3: TGTGCCAGCAGCCGGACAGGGGGCGAAAAACTGTTTTTT.

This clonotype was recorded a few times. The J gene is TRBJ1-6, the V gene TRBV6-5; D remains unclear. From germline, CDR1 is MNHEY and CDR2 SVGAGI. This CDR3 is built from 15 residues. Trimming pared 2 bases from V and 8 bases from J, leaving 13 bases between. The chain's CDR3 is CASSYGEGGYSPLHF. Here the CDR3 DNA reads TGTGCCAGCAGTTACGGAGAGGGCGGTTATTCACCCCTCCACTTT.

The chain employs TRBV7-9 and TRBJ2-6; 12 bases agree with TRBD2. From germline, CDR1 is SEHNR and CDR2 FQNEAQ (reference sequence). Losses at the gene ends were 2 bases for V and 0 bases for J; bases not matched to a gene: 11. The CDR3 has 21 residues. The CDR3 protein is CASSLLPNLAGGPSGANVLTF. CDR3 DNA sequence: TGTGCCAGCAGCTTACTCCCAAATCTAGCGGGAGGGCCCTCTGGGGCCAACGTCCTGACTTTC.

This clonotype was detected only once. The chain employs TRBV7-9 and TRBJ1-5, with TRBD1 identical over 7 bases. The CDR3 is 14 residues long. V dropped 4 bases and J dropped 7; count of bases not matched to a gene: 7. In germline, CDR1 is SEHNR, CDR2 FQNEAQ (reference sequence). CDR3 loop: CASSSTDRVQPQHF. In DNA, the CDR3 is TGTGCCAGCAGCTCTACAGACAGGGTACAGCCCCAGCATTTT.

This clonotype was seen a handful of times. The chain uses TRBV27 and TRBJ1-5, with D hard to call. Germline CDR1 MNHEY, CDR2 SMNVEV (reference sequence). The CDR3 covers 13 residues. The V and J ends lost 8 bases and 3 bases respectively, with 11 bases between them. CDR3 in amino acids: CASGQYDNQPQHF. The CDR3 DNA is TGTGCCAGCGGCCAGTATGACAATCAGCCCCAGCATTTT.

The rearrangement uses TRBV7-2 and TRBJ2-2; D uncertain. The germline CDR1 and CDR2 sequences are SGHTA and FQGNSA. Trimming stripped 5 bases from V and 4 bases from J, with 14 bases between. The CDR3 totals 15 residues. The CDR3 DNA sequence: TGTGCCAGCAGCCACGGCGGTCGAGGCACCGGGGAGCTGTTTTTT. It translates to CASSHGGRGTGELFF. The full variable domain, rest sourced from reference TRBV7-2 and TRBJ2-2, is GAGVSQSPSNKVTEKGKDVELRCDPISGHTALYWYRQSLGQGLEFLIYFQGNSAPDKSGLPSDRFSAERTGGSVSTLTIQRTQQEDSAVYLCASSHGGRGTGELFFGEGSRLTVL.

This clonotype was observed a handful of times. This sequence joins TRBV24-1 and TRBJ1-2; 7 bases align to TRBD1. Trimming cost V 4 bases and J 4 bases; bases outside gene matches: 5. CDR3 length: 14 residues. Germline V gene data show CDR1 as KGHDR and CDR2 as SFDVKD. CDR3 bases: TGTGCCACCAGTGACCCCGGACAGGCCTATGGCTACACCTTC. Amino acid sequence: CATSDPGQAYGYTF.

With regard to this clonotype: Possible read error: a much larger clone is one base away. The CDR3 DNA reads TGTGCCAGCAGCTTGGAGAGCCCCGGGGACGCTTTCTTT. Translating it yields CASSLESPGDAFF. The V and J genes are TRBV11-2 and TRBJ1-1; TRBD1 is a possible D gene (5 bases). The germline V gene has CDR1 SGHAT and CDR2 FQNNGV. V was shortened by 3 bases and J by 11 bases, with 16 bases between the two germline ends. The CDR3 runs to 13 residues.

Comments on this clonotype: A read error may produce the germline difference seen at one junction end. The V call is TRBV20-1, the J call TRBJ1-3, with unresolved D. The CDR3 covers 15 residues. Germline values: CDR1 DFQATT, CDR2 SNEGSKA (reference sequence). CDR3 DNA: TGCAGTGCTGAGGGCGTGCAGGACCCTGGAAACACCATATGTTTT. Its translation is CSAEGVQDPGNTICF.

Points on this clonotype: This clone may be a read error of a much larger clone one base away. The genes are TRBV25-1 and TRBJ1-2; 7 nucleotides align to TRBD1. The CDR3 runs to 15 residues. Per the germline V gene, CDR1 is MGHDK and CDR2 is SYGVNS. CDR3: CASSEWDRANYDYTF. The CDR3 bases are TGTGCCAGCAGTGAATGGGACAGAGCTAACTATGACTACACCTTC.

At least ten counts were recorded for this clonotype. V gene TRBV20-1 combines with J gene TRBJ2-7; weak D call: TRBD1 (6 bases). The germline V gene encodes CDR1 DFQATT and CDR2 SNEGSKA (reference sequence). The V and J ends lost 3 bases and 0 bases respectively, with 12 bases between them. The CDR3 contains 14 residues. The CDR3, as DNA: TGCAGTGCTAGCGACAGGCCGTTCTCCTACGAGCAGTACTTC. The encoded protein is CSASDRPFSYEQYF.

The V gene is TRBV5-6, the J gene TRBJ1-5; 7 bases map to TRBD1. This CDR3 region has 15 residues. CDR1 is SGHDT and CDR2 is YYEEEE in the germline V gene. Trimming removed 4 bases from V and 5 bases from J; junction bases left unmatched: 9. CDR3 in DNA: TGTGCCAGCAGCCTGTATGACAGGGATGATCAGCCCCAGCATTTT. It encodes CASSLYDRDDQPQHF. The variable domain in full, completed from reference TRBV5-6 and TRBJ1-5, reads DAGVTQSPTHLIKTRGQQVTLRCSPKSGHDTVSWYQQALGQGPQFIFQYYEEEERQRGNFPDRFSGHQFPNYSSELNVNALLLGDSALYLCASSLYDRDDQPQHFGDGTRLSIL.

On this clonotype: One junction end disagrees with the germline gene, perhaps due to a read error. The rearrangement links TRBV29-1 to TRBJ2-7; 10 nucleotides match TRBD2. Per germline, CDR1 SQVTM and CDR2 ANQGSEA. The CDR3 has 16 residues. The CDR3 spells CSVESPTSGESYGQYF. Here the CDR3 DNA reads TGCAGCGTTGAGTCCCCCACTAGCGGGGAATCCTACGGGCAGTACTTC.

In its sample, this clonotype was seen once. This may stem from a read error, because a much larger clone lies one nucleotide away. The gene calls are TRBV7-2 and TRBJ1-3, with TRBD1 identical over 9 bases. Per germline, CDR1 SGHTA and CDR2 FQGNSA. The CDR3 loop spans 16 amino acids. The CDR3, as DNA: TGTGCCAGCAGGGCCGGGACAGGGACCTCTGGAAACACCACATATTTT. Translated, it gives CASRAGTGTSGNTTYF. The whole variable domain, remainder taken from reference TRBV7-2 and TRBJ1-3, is GAGVSQSPSNKVTEKGKDVELRCDPISGHTALYWYRQSLGQGLEFLIYFQGNSAPDKSGLPSDRFSAERTGGSVSTLTIQRTQQEDSAVYLCASRAGTGTSGNTTYFGEGSWLTVV.

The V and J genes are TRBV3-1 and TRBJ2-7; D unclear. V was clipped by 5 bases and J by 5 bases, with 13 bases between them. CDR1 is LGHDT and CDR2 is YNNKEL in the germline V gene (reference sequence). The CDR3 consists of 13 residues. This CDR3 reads CASSTTPAHEQYF. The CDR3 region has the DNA TGTGCCAGCAGCACAACTCCCGCCCACGAGCAGTACTTC.

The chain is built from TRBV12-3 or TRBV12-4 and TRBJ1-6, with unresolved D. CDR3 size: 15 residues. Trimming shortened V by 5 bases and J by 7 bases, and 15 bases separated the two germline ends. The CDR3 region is CASSHGRRWNSPLHF. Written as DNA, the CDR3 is TGTGCCAGCAGTCACGGACGTCGTTGGAATTCACCCCTCCACTTT.